This T cell receptor beta chain was captured by sequencing in a study of Graves' ophthalmopathy and Graves' hyperthyroidism. The CDR3 extends over 15 amino acids. V gave up 2 bases and J gave up 3 bases; unmatched junction bases: 6. Germline CDR1 and CDR2: DFQATT and SNEGSKA (reference sequence). RNA transcripts were the template, and TCR beta CDR3 regions were amplified from them. HTBI-primed first-round RT-PCR preceded second-round multiplex PCR. TCRdb passed the multiplex PCR reads through MiXCR, listing each CDR3 protein once. Of roughly 700,000 distinct CDR3 sequences listed, 35% to 50% are singletons. On this clonotype: The conserved phenylalanine or tryptophan is not found at the CDR3 terminus, so this likely reflects a read error.

Sequenced: peripheral blood. The clonotype was recovered from an adult man with Graves' ophthalmopathy. The V gene is TRBV20-1, the J gene TRBJ1-5, with TRBD1 matching over 8 bases. DNA for the CDR3: TGCAGTGCTAGATCCGGACAGGGCGCCAATCAGCCCCAGCATCTT. Translated: CSARSGQGANQPQHL.